The clone carrying this T cell receptor (beta chain) was counted only a few times. Its antigen is undetermined. The data were taken from a study of beta chain features in type 1 diabetes. Expressed TCRB transcripts were sequenced because the isolated RNA had all been reverse transcribed beforehand. TCRdb's copy holds only in-frame clones and misses some; the assay was immunoSEQ multiplex PCR. The sample includes roughly 340,000 clones, about 12% seen only once; the top ten take 0.01%. The CDR3 totals 11 residues. V was pared by 7 bases and J by 9 bases, with 10 bases between. CDR1 is MDHEN and CDR2 is SYDVKM in the germline V gene. Broader study findings: Moderate but significant shortening of TCRB CDR3s was recorded in all four CD4+ subsets from Type 1 diabetes patients. Insertions at VDJ junctions were less frequent in type 1 diabetes patients. These patients also deleted more nucleotides at the same junctions.

The receptor's source is a woman younger than 35 with type 1 diabetes. The chain employs TRBV28 and TRBJ2-4; D gene unclear. Source material: naive CD4+ T cells from blood. The CDR3 DNA sequence: TGTGCCAGCAAGTCCCCCGGCATTCAGTACTTC. This sequence encodes CASKSPGIQYF.